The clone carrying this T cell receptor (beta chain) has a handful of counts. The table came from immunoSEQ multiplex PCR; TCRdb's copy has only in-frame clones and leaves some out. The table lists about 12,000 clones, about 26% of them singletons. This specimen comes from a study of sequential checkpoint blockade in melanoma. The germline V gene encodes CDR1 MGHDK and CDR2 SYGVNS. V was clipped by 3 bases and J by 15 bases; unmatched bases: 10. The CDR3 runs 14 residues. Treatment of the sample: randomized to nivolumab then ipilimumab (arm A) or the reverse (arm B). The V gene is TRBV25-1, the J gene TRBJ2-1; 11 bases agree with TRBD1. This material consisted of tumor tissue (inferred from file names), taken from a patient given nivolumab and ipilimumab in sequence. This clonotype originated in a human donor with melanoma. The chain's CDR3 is CASSDPWDRGSRFF. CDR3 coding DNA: TGTGCCAGCAGTGATCCGTGGGACAGGGGGTCTAGGTTCTTC.